This TCR beta chain was documented in a study of blood T cells in healthy people across ages. The study, taken as a whole, reports: Diversity of TCR beta per million T cells declined in a roughly linear way with age. Unknown CMV status may confound age-related changes in expanded clones.

A second about 6 to 12 cycle PCR used barcoded and J-beta primers. Every sample produced at least 3 million CDR3-containing paired-end reads. TCRdb re-derived calls from the 5' RACE reads in MiXCR, one entry per CDR3 protein. The sample records fewer than 2,000,000 distinct CDR3 sequences, 30% to 40% being singletons. A word on this clonotype: Its cognate antigen is unknown.

Losses at the gene ends were 6 bases for V and 5 bases for J; bases not matched to a gene: 6. CDR1 is MNHNY and CDR2 is SVGAGI in the germline V gene (reference sequence). The CDR3 length is 14 residues. The TCR originated in a human donor in good health. V and J are TRBV6-6 and TRBJ2-4; 8 positions match TRBD2. The specimen was blood. CDR3 nucleotide sequence: TGTGCCAGCAGCCGGGGGGGAGGTGAAAACATTCAGTACTTC. Its translation is CASSRGGGENIQYF.